This T cell receptor beta chain was sequenced in a study of T cells after yellow fever vaccination (dated by TCRdb to 2018 to 2020). Regarding the complete study: The SMART-Seq v4 Ultra Low Input RNA kit was used to prepare libraries from fractions with low cell numbers. To follow T-cell clones before and after primary and booster YFV17D yellow fever vaccination, bulk TCR alpha and beta repertoires were sequenced over time. Two healthy male donors made up the cohort, one aged 18 to 29 years and the other aged 30 to 40 years. Bulk PBMC replicates and cell subsets were isolated from blood drawn at multiple timepoints before and after both primary and secondary immunization.

The treatment or condition label of this sample denotes: live attenuated yellow fever vaccine strain. At each blood-draw timepoint, two biological replicates of bulk PBMCs were obtained. PBMCs were isolated from peripheral blood using a standard Ficoll-Paque protocol. TriZol was used to extract RNA from bulk PBMCs, from CD4 and CD8 fractions, and from dextramer-positive and dextramer-negative fractions. In the germline V gene (reference sequence), CDR1 corresponds to DFQATT and CDR2 to SNEGSKA. V is pared back by 3 bases and J by 5 bases, with 14 bases lying between the germline termini. From cysteine to phenylalanine, the CDR3 is 13 amino acids long. Only CDR3 DNA is held: 39 bases, read in frame from base 1. TCR cDNA was synthesized by 5'RACE template switching, through which a universal primer site and unique molecular identifiers were introduced. Priming of cDNA synthesis was performed from both the TCR alpha and TCR beta constant segments. Library amplification involved two PCR steps, and the second step added sample barcodes and sequencing adapters. Libraries were sequenced on Illumina HiSeq 2500 (2x100 bp) or NovaSeq (2x150 bp). From the authors' description of their analysis: Reads were demultiplexed and collapsed into UMI consensus sequences with MIGEC, and V(D)J alignment was performed with MiXCR. Using edgeR on replicate PBMC samples, clonotypes were called vaccine-responding if FDR was below 0.01 and the log2 fold change was above 5 up to day 15. Bulk clonotypes were assigned CD4 or CD8 identity according to which sequenced CD4 or CD8 repertoire held them at higher abundance. TCRdb's own reprocessing of the public reads used fastp at Q25 and MiXCR and kept productive beta chains. All rows with the same CDR3 protein become a single entry with the most common DNA and genes. V and J calls and clone size were set by TCRdb, not the authors. In all, the sample holds hundreds of thousands of distinct CDR3 sequences, and 8.1% of those were seen once. Approximately 15% of the sample belongs to the ten largest clones.

This clonotype was detected only a few times. No antigen is known for it. The input lacks base qualities; no much larger clone sits a single base away. The research as a whole found: Because abundant contaminating clonotypes from the bulk population could be contained in FACS-sorted repertoires, computational filtering was required. The secondary T-cell response was weaker than the primary response but faster, peaking on day 5 instead of day 15. A small share of clonotypes occurred in both CD4 and CD8 compartments, likely arising from convergent recombination. Most clones expanded after primary vaccination (96% of CD4 and roughly 90% of CD8) were re-detected after the booster, suggesting that broad memory maintenance occurred. Because only a couple of donors were included in the study, the extent to which the findings can be generalized is limited.

The TCR was taken from a man aged 18-30 years who received the YFV17D yellow fever vaccine. The chain was built from TRBV20-1 and TRBJ2-7, with the D gene too uncertain to name. The source was PBMCs, collected approximately 40 days after the first yellow fever vaccination. The CDR3: CSASETALDEQYF. The DNA sequence is given as TGCAGTGCTAGCGAGACGGCGCTTGACGAGCAGTACTTC.